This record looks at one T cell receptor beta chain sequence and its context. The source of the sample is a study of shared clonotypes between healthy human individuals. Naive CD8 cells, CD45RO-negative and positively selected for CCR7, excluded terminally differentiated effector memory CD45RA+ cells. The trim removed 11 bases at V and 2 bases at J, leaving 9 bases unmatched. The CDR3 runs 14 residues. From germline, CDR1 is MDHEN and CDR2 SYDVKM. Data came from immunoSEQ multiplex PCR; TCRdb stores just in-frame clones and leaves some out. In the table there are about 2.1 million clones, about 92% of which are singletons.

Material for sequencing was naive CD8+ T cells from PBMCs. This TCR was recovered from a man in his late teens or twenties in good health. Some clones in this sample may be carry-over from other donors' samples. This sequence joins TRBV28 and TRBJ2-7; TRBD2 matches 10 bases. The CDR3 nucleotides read TGTGCCGCTCGATCTAGCGGGGGAACCTACGAGCAGTACTTC. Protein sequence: CAARSSGGTYEQYF.